This T cell receptor (beta chain) was captured in a study of blood T cell repertoires in COVID-19. The wider study: Whether acute or convalescent, the COVID-19 samples came from the United States, Italy and Spain. Sample material is recorded as cDNA or gDNA derived from T cells, B-cell-depleted T cells, or PBMCs.

The authors' processing: For nucleated cells, counts were estimated from reference gene primer amplification. TCRdb's table, derived via immunoSEQ multiplex PCR, lists solely in-frame clones and lacks some. V and J calls and clone size are as listed in that table; D and trimming were resolved from the DNA. The sample has 210,000 or so clones, around 80% seen once. Germline lookup yields CDR1 MGHRA and CDR2 YSYEKL. Trimming removed 1 base at V and 7 bases at J, with 14 bases between. The CDR3 consists of 15 residues. The source is a woman older than 75 with active or convalescent COVID-19. Sequencing was done on a sample of peripheral blood. The chain is built from TRBV4-1 and TRBJ1-5; maybe TRBD1 (5 bases). The CDR3 region is CASSQGWQGTQPQHF. The CDR3 coding sequence is TGCGCCAGCAGCCAAGGTTGGCAGGGAACCCAGCCCCAGCATTTT.